The T cell receptor beta chain described here comes from a study of identical twins. Overall study results and limits: Models predicted too little out-of-frame TCR alpha sharing in monozygotic twins. Conclusions were drawn cross-sectionally by statistical analysis, without following the same donors.

V lost 6 bases to trimming and J lost 9 bases, with 15 bases between them. CDR3 length: 13 amino acids. Germline lookup yields CDR1 WNHNN and CDR2 SYGVQD (reference sequence). Template switching added a universal primer site, and cDNA bore unique molecular identifiers. TCRdb passed the 5' RACE reads through MiXCR, listing each CDR3 protein once. The table records under 900,000 distinct CDR3 sequences, more than 9% of them present only once. This clonotype was picked up a small number of times. Its target is not known. These same records also appear under a second study, on yellow fever vaccine responses in identical twins. That study reports: Twins' vaccine T cell responses were reported to seem partly convergent and partly personalized.

The clonotype originates from a woman between 18 and 29 years old in good health. Sequencing used PBMCs. The chain joins TRBV10-1 to TRBJ1-5, with D possibly TRBD1 on 5 matching bases. The CDR3, as DNA: TGCGCCAGCAGCTCCGGCTTTGGGGGGCCCCAGCATTTT. Translated, it gives CASSSGFGGPQHF.